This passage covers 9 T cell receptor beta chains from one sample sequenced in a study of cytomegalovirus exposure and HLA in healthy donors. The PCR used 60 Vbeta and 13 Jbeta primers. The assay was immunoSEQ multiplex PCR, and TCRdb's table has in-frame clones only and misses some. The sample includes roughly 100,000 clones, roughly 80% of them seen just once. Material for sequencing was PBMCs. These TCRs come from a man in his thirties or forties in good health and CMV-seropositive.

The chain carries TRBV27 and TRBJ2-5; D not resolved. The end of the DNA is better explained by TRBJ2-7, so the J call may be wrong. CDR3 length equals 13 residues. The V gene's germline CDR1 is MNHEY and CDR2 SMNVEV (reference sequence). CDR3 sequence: CASSSLSTYEQYF. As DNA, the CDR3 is TGTGCCAGCAGTTCCCTGTCTACCTACGAGCAGTACTTC.

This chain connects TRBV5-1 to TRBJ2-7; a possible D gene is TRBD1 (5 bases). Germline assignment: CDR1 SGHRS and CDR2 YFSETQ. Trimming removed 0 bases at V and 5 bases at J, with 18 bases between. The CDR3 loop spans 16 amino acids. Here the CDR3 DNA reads TGCGCCAGCAGCTTGGATGGGGCCAGGGCGTCCGACGAGCAGTACTTC. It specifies CASSLDGARASDEQYF.

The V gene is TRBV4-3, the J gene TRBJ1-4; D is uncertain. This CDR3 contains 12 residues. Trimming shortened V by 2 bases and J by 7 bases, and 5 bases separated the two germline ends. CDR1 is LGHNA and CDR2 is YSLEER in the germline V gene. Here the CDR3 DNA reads TGCGCCAGCAGCCAAAGAGGTGAAAAACTGTTTTTT. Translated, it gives CASSQRGEKLFF.

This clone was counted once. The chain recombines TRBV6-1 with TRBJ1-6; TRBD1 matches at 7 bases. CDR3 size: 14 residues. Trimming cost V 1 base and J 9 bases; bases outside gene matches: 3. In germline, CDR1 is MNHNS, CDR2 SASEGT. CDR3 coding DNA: TGTGCCAGCAGTGAAGGACAGGGTGGTTCACCCCTCCACTTT. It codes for CASSEGQGGSPLHF.

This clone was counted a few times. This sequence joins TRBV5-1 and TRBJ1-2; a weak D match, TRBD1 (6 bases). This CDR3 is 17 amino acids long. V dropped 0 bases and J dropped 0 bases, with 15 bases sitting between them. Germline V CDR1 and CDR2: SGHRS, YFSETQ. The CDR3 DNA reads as TGCGCCAGCAGCTTGGCTCAGGGGCTAGAAGCTAACTATGGCTACACCTTC. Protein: CASSLAQGLEANYGYTF.

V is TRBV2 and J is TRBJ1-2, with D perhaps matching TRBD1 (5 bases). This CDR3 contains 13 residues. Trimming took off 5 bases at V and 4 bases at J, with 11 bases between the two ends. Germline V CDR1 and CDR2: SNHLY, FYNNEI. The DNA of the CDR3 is TGTGCCAGCAGTCTAGACAGCTCCTATGGCTACACCTTC. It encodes CASSLDSSYGYTF.

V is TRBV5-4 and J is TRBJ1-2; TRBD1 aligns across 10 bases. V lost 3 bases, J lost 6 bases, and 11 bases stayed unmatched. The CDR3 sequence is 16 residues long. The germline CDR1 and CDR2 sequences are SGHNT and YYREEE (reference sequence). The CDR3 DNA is TGTGCCAGCAGCTCTCCGGGGGACAGGGGATTCCATGGCTACACCTTC. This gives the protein CASSSPGDRGFHGYTF.

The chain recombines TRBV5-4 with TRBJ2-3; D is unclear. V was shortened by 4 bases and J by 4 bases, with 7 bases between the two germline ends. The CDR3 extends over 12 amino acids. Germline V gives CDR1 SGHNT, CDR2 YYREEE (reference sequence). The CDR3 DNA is TGTGCCAGCAGCAAAACATCAGATACGCAGTATTTT. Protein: CASSKTSDTQYF.

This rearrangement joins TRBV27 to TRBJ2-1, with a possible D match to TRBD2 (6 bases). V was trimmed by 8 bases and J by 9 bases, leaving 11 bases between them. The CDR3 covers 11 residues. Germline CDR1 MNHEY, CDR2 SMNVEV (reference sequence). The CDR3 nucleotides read TGTGCCAGCCGCTTCGGGAGTGAGCAGTTCTTC. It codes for CASRFGSEQFF.